A single sample is the source of the 18 T cell receptor beta chains below, sequenced in a study of sequential checkpoint blockade in melanoma. Regarding treatment: randomized to nivolumab then ipilimumab (arm A) or the reverse (arm B). Sequenced by immunoSEQ multiplex PCR; TCRdb stores in-frame clones only, minus some. This sample carries about 5,500 clones, more than 50% of them seen once, and the ten largest clones take about 17%. Sequencing was performed on CD8+ T cells sorted from blood (inferred from file names), taken from a patient given nivolumab and ipilimumab in sequence. The receptors originated from a human donor with melanoma.

This clone has more than one count but fewer than ten. V and J are TRBV2 and TRBJ2-1; 10 nucleotides agree with TRBD1. Germline V lookup: CDR1 SNHLY, CDR2 FYNNEI. The CDR3 consists of 15 residues. V lost 10 bases, J lost 7 bases, and 13 bases stayed unmatched. CDR3 in DNA: TGTGCCACCCGAACCGGGACAGGGGCGAGGAATGAGCAGTTCTTC. Its protein is CATRTGTGARNEQFF.

This clone rates as medium-sized (0.01 to 0.1%). The DNA for the CDR3 is TGTGCCAGCAATTTCCGGGATGGAGGAGAAGCTTTCTTT. This codes for CASNFRDGGEAFF. This chain connects TRBV27 to TRBJ1-1; D gene uncertain. Trimming stripped 7 bases from V and 8 bases from J, with 17 bases between. The CDR3 length is 13 residues. Germline V CDR1 and CDR2: MNHEY, SMNVEV (reference sequence).

This clone was seen a few times. V gene TRBV7-8 combines with J gene TRBJ2-7; 7 bases fit TRBD1. This CDR3 spans 15 amino acids. Looked up from germline, CDR1 is SGHVS and CDR2 is FQNEAQ. The V and J ends lost 2 bases and 2 bases, in that order; junction bases with no gene match: 6. The CDR3 sequence is CASSLLQGPTYEQYF. Written as DNA, the CDR3 is TGTGCCAGCAGCTTATTACAGGGGCCAACCTACGAGCAGTACTTC.

This clone has a single count. The rearrangement uses TRBV5-6 and TRBJ2-1; 7 bases fit TRBD1. J was trimmed by 1 base and V by 0 bases; bases with no gene match: 7. Per the germline V gene, CDR1 is SGHDT and CDR2 is YYEEEE. There are 17 residues in the CDR3. The CDR3 DNA is TGTGCCAGCAGCTTGGTCCAGGGGGATATTTCCTACAATGAGCAGTTCTTC. Amino acid sequence: CASSLVQGDISYNEQFF.

The chain couples TRBV14 to TRBJ2-7, with 7 positions matching TRBD1. V gave up 2 bases and J gave up 3 bases; unmatched junction bases: 10. In germline, CDR1 is SGHDN, CDR2 FVKESK. This CDR3 is 16 amino acids long. CDR3 in DNA: TGTGCCAGCAGCCAAACCGGGACAGAAGACTACTACGAGCAGTACTTC. Protein sequence: CASSQTGTEDYYEQYF.

V usage is TRBV4-2 and J usage is TRBJ1-1, with D possibly matching TRBD1 (5 bases). The CDR3 is 14 residues long. CDR1 and CDR2 (germline): LGHNA, YNFKEQ. The V end was cut by 2 bases, the J end by 0 bases, with 7 bases between. The DNA for the CDR3 is TGTGCCAGCAGCCAACAGGGTATGAACACTGAAGCTTTCTTT. It is translated as CASSQQGMNTEAFF.

Written as DNA, the CDR3 is TGTGCCAGCAGCTTAGATCAGGGTATAAATCAGCCCCAGCATTTT. Translating gives CASSLDQGINQPQHF. The chain links TRBV7-9 to TRBJ1-5, with D possibly matching TRBD1 (5 bases). The CDR3 runs to 15 residues. Trimming left V 1 base short and J 4 bases short, with 11 bases between. The germline V gene has CDR1 SEHNR and CDR2 FQNEAQ (reference sequence).

The chain is built from TRBV27 and TRBJ2-3; tentative D call: TRBD2 (6 bases). The CDR3 contains 16 residues. V lost 2 bases and J 2 bases, leaving 14 bases between the germline ends. The germline V gene has CDR1 MNHEY and CDR2 SMNVEV (reference sequence). CDR3 nucleotide sequence: TGTGCCAGCAGTTTAAGGGGACTCGAATTCACAGATACGCAGTATTTT. Protein: CASSLRGLEFTDTQYF.

J is TRBJ1-2 and V is TRBV29-1, with a tentative D call TRBD1 (5 bases). The CDR3 is made up of 13 amino acids. V was trimmed by 0 bases and J by 4 bases, leaving 9 bases between them. Germline V gene lookup returns CDR1 SQVTM and CDR2 ANQGSEA. In DNA form, the CDR3 reads TGCAGCGTTGAAGAGGGACTGCCCTATGGCTACACCTTC. Protein sequence: CSVEEGLPYGYTF.

As concerns this clone: This sample includes further DNA sequences coding for the same CDR3. This chain connects TRBV5-5 to TRBJ2-7; D is ambiguous. V was shortened by 0 bases and J by 3 bases, with 7 bases between the two germline ends. CDR3 length: 13 residues. In germline, CDR1 is SGHKS, CDR2 YYEKEE (reference sequence). The CDR3 nucleotides read TGTGCCAGCAGCTTGGGACTGAACTACGAGCAGTACTTC. Residues: CASSLGLNYEQYF.

By sample fraction, this clone is medium-sized. J is TRBJ1-1 and V is TRBV6-5; D possibly corresponds to TRBD1 (5 bases). Trimming removed 6 bases at V and 1 base at J, with 6 bases between. Germline V gene lookup returns CDR1 MNHEY and CDR2 SVGAGI. The CDR3 contains 12 residues. The CDR3 DNA reads as TGTGCCAGCAGAACAGGGAACACTGAAGCTTTCTTT. The encoded protein is CASRTGNTEAFF.

CDR3 amino acids: CASSGGQGNEQFF. The CDR3 DNA reads as TGTGCCAGCTCAGGCGGACAGGGGAATGAGCAGTTCTTC. The genes are TRBV18 and TRBJ2-1; 9 nucleotides align to TRBD1. Germline V gene sequence: CDR1 KGHSH, CDR2 LQKENI. This CDR3 region has 13 residues. J lost 7 bases, V lost 5 bases, and 3 bases had no gene match.

The chain's CDR3 is CASSPRGGRSYNEQFF. In nucleotides, the CDR3 is TGTGCCAGCAGCCCCCGCGGGGGGCGCTCCTACAATGAGCAGTTCTTC. The chain is built from TRBV7-6 and TRBJ2-1, with 8 bases identical to TRBD2. Germline CDR1 is SGHVS and CDR2 is FNYEAQ. The CDR3 consists of 16 residues. The V gene end was trimmed by 5 bases and the J gene end by 0 bases; junction bases not matched to a gene: 6.

V gene TRBV7-2 combines with J gene TRBJ2-2; 9 bases are a match to TRBD2. The CDR3 runs to 16 residues. The trim removed 2 bases at V and 3 bases at J, leaving 4 bases unmatched. Germline V gene data show CDR1 as SGHTA and CDR2 as FQGNSA. The CDR3 sequence is CASSLLAGMYTGELFF. The CDR3 region has the DNA TGTGCCAGCAGCTTACTAGCGGGAATGTACACCGGGGAGCTGTTTTTT.

This clone has only a few counts. The genes are TRBV7-9 and TRBJ2-7; perhaps TRBD1 as D (5 bases). Trimming removed 1 base from V and 5 bases from J, with 9 bases in between. Per germline, CDR1 SEHNR and CDR2 FQNEAQ (reference sequence). This CDR3 comprises 13 residues. In DNA form, the CDR3 reads TGTGCCAGCAGCTTAGTCTCAGGGCACGAGCAGTACTTC. This translates into CASSLVSGHEQYF.

The gene calls are TRBV4-3 and TRBJ1-2, with D possibly TRBD1 on 5 matching bases. V was pared by 1 base and J by 0 bases, with 9 bases between. Germline CDR1 and CDR2: LGHNA and YSLEER. CDR3 length equals 15 residues. CDR3 in amino acids: CASSQVTATNYGYTF. CDR3 sequence (DNA): TGCGCCAGCAGCCAAGTGACAGCCACTAACTATGGCTACACCTTC.

This clone was counted only a few times. The junction does not match germline at one end; this may be a read error. The chain links TRBV6-5 to TRBJ1-1; D remains ambiguous. CDR3 length equals 15 residues. In germline, CDR1 is MNHEY, CDR2 SVGAGI. CDR3 nucleotide sequence: TGTGCCAGCAGTTTAGGGCCCTCGGGGAACTCTGAAGCTTTCTTT. Its protein is CASSLGPSGNSEAFF.

This rearrangement joins TRBV7-2 to TRBJ2-5; 14 nucleotides line up with TRBD2. This CDR3 region has 18 residues. With 5 bases clipped from V and 1 base from J, the junction kept 9 bases outside the gene matches. CDR1 is SGHTA, CDR2 FQGNSA, per germline. The CDR3 sequence is CASSLEGLAGVFQETQYF. The CDR3 nucleotides read TGTGCCAGCAGCCTAGAGGGACTAGCGGGAGTGTTCCAAGAGACCCAGTACTTC.